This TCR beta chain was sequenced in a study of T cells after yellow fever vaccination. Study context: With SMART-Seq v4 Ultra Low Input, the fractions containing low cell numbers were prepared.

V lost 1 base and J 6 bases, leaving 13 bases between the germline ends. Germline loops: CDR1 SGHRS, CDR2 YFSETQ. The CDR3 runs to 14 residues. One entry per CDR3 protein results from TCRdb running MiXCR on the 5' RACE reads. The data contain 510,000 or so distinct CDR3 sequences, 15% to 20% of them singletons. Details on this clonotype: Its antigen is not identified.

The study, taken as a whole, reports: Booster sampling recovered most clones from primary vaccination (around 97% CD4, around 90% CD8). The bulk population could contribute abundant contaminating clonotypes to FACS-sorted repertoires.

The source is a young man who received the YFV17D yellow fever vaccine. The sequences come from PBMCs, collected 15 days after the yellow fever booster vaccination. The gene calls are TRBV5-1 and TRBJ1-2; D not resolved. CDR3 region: CASSLSGVRDGYTF. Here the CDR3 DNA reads TGCGCCAGCAGCTTGAGCGGTGTTCGGGATGGCTACACCTTC.